Below, 10 T cell receptor beta chains from the same sample are listed, as sequenced in a study of T cells in Graves' hyperthyroidism and ophthalmopathy. Amplification of TCR beta CDR3 regions was performed using RNA transcripts as template. TCR CDR3 underwent first-round RT-PCR with the HTBI primer set. TCRdb processed the multiplex PCR reads anew with MiXCR; each CDR3 protein has one entry. The sample yields hundreds of thousands of distinct CDR3 sequences, approximately 14% seen once. The sample was blood. The receptors were gathered from a woman in her 40s with Graves' hyperthyroidism.

V and J are TRBV10-1 and TRBJ2-2; D is ambiguous. Germline lookup yields CDR1 WNHNN and CDR2 SYGVQD (reference sequence). Deletions cut 6 bases from V and 9 bases from J, with 8 bases between. This CDR3 is 11 amino acids long. The CDR3 loop is CASSLGRELFF. CDR3 coding DNA: TGCGCCAGCAGCCTGGGCCGGGAGCTGTTTTTT.

About this clonotype: The junction does not match germline at one end; this may be a read error. The genes are TRBV7-9 and TRBJ2-2; D may be TRBD2 (5 bases). Per the germline V gene, CDR1 is SEHNR and CDR2 is FQNEAQ (reference sequence). The CDR3 loop spans 14 amino acids. CDR3 sequence reads: CASSLGPGTGEPFF. In DNA, the CDR3 is TGTGCCAGCAGCTTAGGTCCCGGCACCGGGGAGCCGTTTTTT.

This clonotype was counted ten times or more. The V call is TRBV2, the J call TRBJ1-2; D is ambiguous. Per the germline V gene, CDR1 is SNHLY and CDR2 is FYNNEI. CDR3 length equals 12 residues. V was trimmed by 10 bases and J by 2 bases, leaving 11 bases between them. The CDR3 region has the DNA TGTGCCAAGAGAGAAGGGAACTATGGCTACACCTTC. As protein: CAKREGNYGYTF.

This clonotype was picked up many times. The CDR3 nucleotides read TGTGCCAGCAGCGTAGGAGAGGGTCGGGAGCAGTACTTC. Translation: CASSVGEGREQYF. The rearrangement uses TRBV9 and TRBJ2-7; D might be TRBD2 (5 bases). The length of the CDR3 is 13 residues. Germline loops: CDR1 SGDLS, CDR2 YYNGEE. V lost 0 bases and J lost 7, with 11 bases in between.

This clonotype was seen repeatedly, ten times or more. Here the CDR3 reads CASSQTGSGSPLHF. Here the CDR3 DNA reads TGTGCCAGCAGCCAGACAGGGTCGGGATCACCCCTCCACTTT. This rearrangement joins TRBV7-3 to TRBJ1-6, with 7 bases lining up with TRBD1. V trimming: 5 bases; J trimming: 10 bases; junction bases outside the gene matches: 8. Germline assignment: CDR1 SGHTA and CDR2 FQGTGA. The CDR3 consists of 14 residues. Full variable domain (remainder filled in from reference TRBV7-3 and TRBJ1-6): GAGVSQTPSNKVTEKGKYVELRCDPISGHTALYWYRQSLGQGPEFLIYFQGTGAADDSGLPNDRFFAVRPEGSVSTLKIQRTERGDSAVYLCASSQTGSGSPLHFGNGTRLTVT.

In its sample, this clonotype was seen many times. The chain combines TRBV6-2 or TRBV6-3 with TRBJ2-1; the D is unclear. CDR1 MNHEY and CDR2 SVGEGT come from the germline V gene. The germline V and J ends were trimmed by 5 bases and 7 bases, with 6 bases remaining between them. The CDR3 spans 11 residues. The CDR3 bases are TGTGCCAGCAGTCCCGTAAATGAGCAGTTCTTC. It yields the protein CASSPVNEQFF.

V and J are TRBV4-1 and TRBJ2-5; possibly TRBD2 for D (7 bases). The CDR3 runs to 15 residues. The V gene lost 0 bases and the J gene lost 4 bases, with 12 bases spanning the gap. CDR1 is MGHRA and CDR2 is YSYEKL in the germline V gene. The CDR3 sequence: CASSQDRGTIETQYF. CDR3 nucleotide sequence: TGCGCCAGCAGCCAAGATAGGGGGACTATAGAGACCCAGTACTTC.

This clonotype was found a few times. This chain joins TRBV30 and TRBJ2-6; D call uncertain. Trimming removed 8 bases from V and 0 bases from J, with 8 bases in between. CDR3 length equals 13 residues. Germline V gives CDR1 GTSNPN, CDR2 SVGIG (reference sequence). The CDR3 DNA follows: TGTGCCCGAGATGACTCTGGGGCCAACGTCCTGACTTTC. Translation: CARDDSGANVLTF.

V is TRBV6-1 and J is TRBJ1-5, with D maybe TRBD1 (6 bases). The germline CDR1 and CDR2 sequences are MNHNS and SASEGT. Trimming removed 6 bases at V and 7 bases at J, with 19 bases between. The CDR3 loop spans 15 amino acids. The CDR3 nucleotides are TGTGCCAGCAGCAAAGGGCAGGGGATAGGACAGCCCCAGCATTTT. Its protein is CASSKGQGIGQPQHF.

This clonotype has ten or more counts. The chain joins TRBV20-1 to TRBJ2-1, with unresolved D. V lost 1 base and J 0 bases, leaving 10 bases between the germline ends. Germline lookup yields CDR1 DFQATT and CDR2 SNEGSKA (reference sequence). The CDR3 runs to 15 residues. The CDR3 DNA reads as TGCAGTGCTAGAGGGCAGCCAAGCTCCTACAATGAGCAGTTCTTC. Protein: CSARGQPSSYNEQFF.